A selection of T cell receptor beta chains follows, all from one sample in a study of T cells and Merkel cell carcinoma outcomes. The assay was immunoSEQ multiplex PCR, and TCRdb's table has in-frame clones only and misses some. Of roughly 5,800 clones in the sample, 60% to 85% are singletons; the top ten hold less than 6.5%. Sample: tumor tissue from Merkel cell carcinoma. These receptors originate from a human donor with Merkel cell carcinoma. Both conserved end residues are part of each CDR3. A D gene is named only where the DNA matches it firmly. Only part of the rows carry a size: once, few, many, or a class if the clone is expanded.

TRBD2	TRBV28	NA	TRBJ2-3	TGTGCCAGCAGCACTCCCTTTAGTATAGCGGGAGAATCAGATACGCAGTATTTT	CASSTPFSIAGESDTQYF
TRBD1	TRBV12-5	NA	TRBJ1-4	TGTGCTAGTGGTCCCGACAGGGACATTGCAAAACTGTTTTTT	CASGPDRDIAKLFF
NA	TRBV4-1	NA	TRBJ1-1	TGCGCCAGCAGCCAAATTATAGGGCGGGGCACTGAAGCTTTCTTT	CASSQIIGRGTEAFF
TRBD1	TRBV15	NA	TRBJ1-4	TGTGCCACCAGCAGTGGGACAGGGGGTGGACTTAGGGAAAAACTGTTTTTT	CATSSGTGGGLREKLFF
NA	TRBV6-6	NA	TRBJ2-3	TGTGCCAGCAGCAGGGGACGGAGCAGCACAGATACGCAGTATTTT	CASSRGRSSTDTQYF
TRBD1	TRBV29-1	NA	TRBJ1-1	TGCAGCGCAGGACAGGGAACTGACACTGAAGCTTTCTTT	CSAGQGTDTEAFF
NA	TRBV5-1	NA	TRBJ2-7	TGCGCCAGCAGAACACAGGGTGAGCAGTACTTC	CASRTQGEQYF
NA	TRBV2	NA	TRBJ2-1	TGTGCCAGCGCTGGTATCTCGGGGAATGAGCAGTTCTTC	CASAGISGNEQFF
TRBD2	TRBV10-3	NA	TRBJ2-5	TGTGCCATCAGTGACCAGCGGGAGGGCCTTGAGACCCAGTACTTC	CAISDQREGLETQYF
TRBD2	TRBV30	NA	TRBJ2-3	TGTGCCTGGAGGGCGAGCGGGGGGGCTACAGATACGCAGTATTTT	CAWRASGGATDTQYF
TRBD1	TRBV9	NA	TRBJ2-5	TGTGCCAGCACCTCTTCGACAGGGTCAGTAGAGACCCAGTACTTC	CASTSSTGSVETQYF
TRBD1	TRBV11-2	few	TRBJ1-2	TGTGCCAGCAGCTCGCTCCGGGACAGTAAAAACTATGGCTACACCTTC	CASSSLRDSKNYGYTF
TRBD2	TRBV29-1	once	TRBJ2-1	TGCAGCGGCAGACTAGCGGGAGTTAGTGAGCAGTTCTTC	CSGRLAGVSEQFF
TRBD2	TRBV10-3	once	TRBJ2-5	TGTGCCTCCGGTCCTAGCGGCCAAGAGACCCAGTACTTC	CASGPSGQETQYF
TRBD2	TRBV5-1	NA	TRBJ2-3	TGCGCCAGCAGCTTGGTTAGCGGGAGGGCAGATACGCAGTATTTT	CASSLVSGRADTQYF
NA	TRBV11-2	NA	TRBJ2-1	TGTGCCAGCAGCCAAGGGTCCCCCGCCTACAATGAGCAGTTCTTC	CASSQGSPAYNEQFF
TRBD1	TRBV5-6	NA	TRBJ2-6	TGTGCCAGCAGCGAAATGACAGGGTCTGGGGCCAACGTCCTGACTTTC	CASSEMTGSGANVLTF
NA	TRBV5-6	NA	TRBJ1-1	TGTGCCAGCAGCTCCCTGGCTGCGAACACTGAAGCTTTCTTT	CASSSLAANTEAFF
NA	TRBV5-4	NA	TRBJ2-4	TGTGCCAGCAGCTCCCCTGGGCTAGCGAAAGCCAAAAACATTCAATACTTC	CASSSPGLAKAKNIQYF
TRBD1	TRBV11-2	NA	TRBJ1-2	TGTGCCAGCAGCCCCGACAGGGTACGAGGCTACACCTTC	CASSPDRVRGYTF
NA	TRBV7-9	NA	TRBJ2-1	TGTGCCAGCAGCTTGTCGGGCGGCGGGATTTGGAATGAGCAGTTCTTC	CASSLSGGGIWNEQFF
TRBD2	TRBV2	NA	TRBJ2-7	TGTGCCACCTTTAGCGGGGACTACGAGCAGTACTTC	CATFSGDYEQYF
TRBD1	TRBV6-6	NA	TRBJ1-2	TGTGCCAGCAGTTTACGACAGGGGGATGGCTACACCTTC	CASSLRQGDGYTF
NA	TRBV10-3	NA	TRBJ2-3	TGTGCCATCAGGCGGCAGGGTAGCACAGATACGCAGTATTTT	CAIRRQGSTDTQYF
NA	TRBV29-1	NA	TRBJ1-2	TGCAGCGTTGGACAAAACTATGGCTACACCTTC	CSVGQNYGYTF
NA	TRBV28	NA	TRBJ2-6	TGTGCCAGCAGTCTAAGAAGGGACTCCAGCTCTGGGGCCAACGTCCTGACTTTC	CASSLRRDSSSGANVLTF
TRBD1	TRBV5-8	NA	TRBJ1-5	TGTGCCAGCAGCCGACAGGGGATGGGCAATCAGCCCCAGCATTTT	CASSRQGMGNQPQHF
NA	TRBV4-1	NA	TRBJ1-3	TGCGCCAGCAGCCAAGCGCGCCGTTCGCCTGGAAACACCATATATTTT	CASSQARRSPGNTIYF
NA	TRBV15	NA	TRBJ2-5	TGTGCCACCAGCAGAGATCCGCGGGCCCAAGAGACCCAGTACTTC	CATSRDPRAQETQYF
NA	TRBV7-9	NA	TRBJ1-5	TGTGCCAGCAGCTTAGGGTCGGGCGATCAGCCCCAGCATTTT	CASSLGSGDQPQHF
TRBD1	TRBV19	NA	TRBJ2-7	TGTGCCAGTAGTATAAGGACAGGGGGCCAGTACGAGCAGTACTTC	CASSIRTGGQYEQYF
NA	TRBV14	NA	TRBJ2-5	TGTGCCAGCAGCCAAGGTTTGGGCTACCAAGAGACCCAGTACTTC	CASSQGLGYQETQYF
NA	TRBV6-1	NA	TRBJ1-5	TGTGCCAGCAGTGAAGCTACGGCAGGTAAGACGCCCCAGCATTTT	CASSEATAGKTPQHF
NA	TRBV28	NA	TRBJ1-1	TGTGCCATTAACGCCCCACAGGGCAGAGCTTTCTTT	CAINAPQGRAFF
NA	TRBV7-9	large	TRBJ2-3	TGTGCCAGCAGCCCCTTTGTCGGGGGCACAGATACGCAGTATTTT	CASSPFVGGTDTQYF
TRBD1	TRBV19	NA	TRBJ1-5	TGTGCCACTGCGGGACAGGGCGCTACTAATCAGCCCCAGCATTTT	CATAGQGATNQPQHF
NA	TRBV12-5	NA	TRBJ2-5	TGTGCTAGTGGACCCGATTTTGCAGGAGAGGAGACCCAGTACTTC	CASGPDFAGEETQYF
TRBD1	TRBV7-9	NA	TRBJ1-2	TGTGCCAGCAGCCCTTTGGGACAGGTGCCCTATGGCTACACCTTC	CASSPLGQVPYGYTF
NA	TRBV10-3	NA	TRBJ1-1	TGTGCCATCAGTTTGAGGGGGGACACTGAAGCTTTCTTT	CAISLRGDTEAFF
TRBD2	TRBV28	NA	TRBJ2-5	TGTGCCAGCAGTTCCGTCGGGACTACTCAAGAGACCCAGTACTTC	CASSSVGTTQETQYF
NA	TRBV4-2	NA	TRBJ2-7	TGTGCCAGCAGCCAAGACCTCCGGATGGGAGCTTCCAACTACGAGCAGTACTTC	CASSQDLRMGASNYEQYF
NA	TRBV27	NA	TRBJ2-6	TGTGCCAGCAGTTGGTTTTCTGGGGCCAACGTCCTGACTTTC	CASSWFSGANVLTF
NA	TRBV14	NA	TRBJ2-5	TGTGCCAGCAGCCAGTACCTGTCGGAGACCCAGTACTTC	CASSQYLSETQYF